The rows below give T cell receptor beta chains drawn from one sample of a study of CD8 T cells in Susac syndrome. TCRdb re-called the immunoSEQ multiplex PCR reads through MiXCR, storing one row per CDR3 protein. This table holds around 190,000 distinct CDR3 sequences, 85% to 95% found once. What was sequenced was CD4+ T cells from PBMCs. The receptors come from a human donor in good health. The conserved cysteine and the conserved F or W are not part of the CDR3 here.

v_call: TRBV7-9; j_call: TRBJ1-6; cdr3_aa: ASSVGTDQAPLH
v_call: TRBV5-6; j_call: TRBJ1-1; cdr3_aa: ASSLAGRRNTEAF
v_call: TRBV30; j_call: TRBJ1-3; cdr3_aa: AWTTRGNTIY
v_call: TRBV7-9; j_call: TRBJ2-4; cdr3_aa: ASSLGEGSIQY
v_call: TRBV20-1; j_call: TRBJ2-1; cdr3_aa: SADKTGSPIYNEQF
v_call: TRBV20-1; j_call: TRBJ1-6; cdr3_aa: SARAGTINSPLH
v_call: TRBV20-1; j_call: TRBJ2-1; cdr3_aa: SAEAYGQGAYEQF
v_call: TRBV12-3/TRBV12-4; j_call: TRBJ1-1; cdr3_aa: ASTQTGAQVAF
v_call: TRBV4-2; j_call: TRBJ1-1; cdr3_aa: ASSQVRSRATEAF
v_call: TRBV29-1; j_call: TRBJ2-1; cdr3_aa: SVEKAPGSSYNEQF
v_call: TRBV18; j_call: TRBJ2-5; cdr3_aa: ASSPMGDVETQY
v_call: TRBV3-1; j_call: TRBJ1-2; cdr3_aa: ASSQGLTGGYT
v_call: TRBV27; j_call: TRBJ2-6; cdr3_aa: ASSRRSGANVLT
v_call: TRBV3-1; j_call: TRBJ1-5; cdr3_aa: ASSQDRYKPQH
v_call: TRBV29-1; j_call: TRBJ1-5; cdr3_aa: SVVLPGGGPQH
v_call: TRBV9; j_call: TRBJ2-1; cdr3_aa: ASSVLSAYNEQF
v_call: TRBV29-1; j_call: TRBJ1-2; cdr3_aa: SVPTGDNYGYT
v_call: TRBV3-1; j_call: TRBJ2-7; cdr3_aa: ASSQRLATTTYEQY
v_call: TRBV3-1; j_call: TRBJ1-2; cdr3_aa: ASSQDNTGTRGYT
v_call: TRBV24-1; j_call: TRBJ1-1; cdr3_aa: ATSVGVRTEAF
v_call: TRBV24-1; j_call: TRBJ1-5; cdr3_aa: ATSDPGRDQPQH
v_call: TRBV3-1; j_call: TRBJ1-6; cdr3_aa: ASSPGRGHSPLH
v_call: TRBV5-6; j_call: TRBJ1-2; cdr3_aa: ASSRTFGGYT
v_call: TRBV29-1; j_call: TRBJ2-1; cdr3_aa: SVAGRGPYNEQF
v_call: TRBV9; j_call: TRBJ1-5; cdr3_aa: ASSVRGDRPQH
v_call: TRBV7-9; j_call: TRBJ1-2; cdr3_aa: ASSLAYSNYGYT
v_call: TRBV7-2; j_call: TRBJ1-2; cdr3_aa: ASSLARAGGYT
v_call: TRBV7-2; j_call: TRBJ1-1; cdr3_aa: ASSLTTANTEAF
v_call: TRBV4-1; j_call: TRBJ2-3; cdr3_aa: ASSQGASVVTDTQY
v_call: TRBV7-9; j_call: TRBJ2-1; cdr3_aa: ASSLDGASNNEQF
v_call: TRBV5-1; j_call: TRBJ2-7; cdr3_aa: ASSLVYGDYEQY
v_call: TRBV12-3/TRBV12-4; j_call: TRBJ1-2; cdr3_aa: ASSRSFGYT
v_call: TRBV9; j_call: TRBJ2-5; cdr3_aa: ASSGWGRETQY
v_call: TRBV29-1; j_call: TRBJ1-1; cdr3_aa: SGVQNTEAF
v_call: TRBV12-3/TRBV12-4; j_call: TRBJ1-2; cdr3_aa: ASSFVSRAYGYT
v_call: TRBV20-1; j_call: TRBJ1-1; cdr3_aa: SAPDSPLAF
v_call: TRBV14; j_call: TRBJ2-1; cdr3_aa: ASSLYNEQF
v_call: TRBV9; j_call: TRBJ1-6; cdr3_aa: ASSVGQGNSPLH
v_call: TRBV20-1; j_call: TRBJ2-2; cdr3_aa: SVLGTNTGELF
v_call: TRBV3-1; j_call: TRBJ1-4; cdr3_aa: ASGTGVEKLF
v_call: TRBV12-3/TRBV12-4; j_call: TRBJ1-5; cdr3_aa: ASSRGQGRSNQPQH
v_call: TRBV7-2; j_call: TRBJ2-3; cdr3_aa: ASSLAGPAGEGTDTQY
v_call: TRBV7-9; j_call: TRBJ2-7; cdr3_aa: ASSSSGQGAYEQY
v_call: TRBV4-1; j_call: TRBJ2-5; cdr3_aa: ASSPPAGWETQY
v_call: TRBV20-1; j_call: TRBJ2-2; cdr3_aa: SARDESGELF
v_call: TRBV5-1; j_call: TRBJ1-1; cdr3_aa: ASSPAGTQNTEAF
v_call: TRBV19; j_call: TRBJ1-2; cdr3_aa: ASSPRSRDESYGYT
v_call: TRBV15; j_call: TRBJ2-5; cdr3_aa: ATSRDQGRETQY
v_call: TRBV20-1; j_call: TRBJ1-4; cdr3_aa: SAGDRRNEKLF
v_call: TRBV7-3; j_call: TRBJ2-3; cdr3_aa: ASSLFQGRETDTQY
v_call: TRBV5-1; j_call: TRBJ1-1; cdr3_aa: ASSRGNMNGAF
v_call: TRBV11-3; j_call: TRBJ2-2; cdr3_aa: ASSSGLTNTGELF
v_call: TRBV7-2; j_call: TRBJ2-7; cdr3_aa: ASSLDIRGYEQY
v_call: TRBV7-2; j_call: TRBJ2-3; cdr3_aa: ASSYLGAGGTDTQY
v_call: TRBV7-8; j_call: TRBJ2-3; cdr3_aa: ASSLGGTGSADTQY
v_call: TRBV12-3/TRBV12-4; j_call: TRBJ2-3; cdr3_aa: ASSFRGTGAY
v_call: TRBV20-1; j_call: TRBJ2-5; cdr3_aa: SARTGRQETQY
v_call: TRBV6-2/TRBV6-3; j_call: TRBJ2-1; cdr3_aa: ASSLRSGTGGIFNNEQF
v_call: TRBV27; j_call: TRBJ2-7; cdr3_aa: ASSLSPPTVRQY